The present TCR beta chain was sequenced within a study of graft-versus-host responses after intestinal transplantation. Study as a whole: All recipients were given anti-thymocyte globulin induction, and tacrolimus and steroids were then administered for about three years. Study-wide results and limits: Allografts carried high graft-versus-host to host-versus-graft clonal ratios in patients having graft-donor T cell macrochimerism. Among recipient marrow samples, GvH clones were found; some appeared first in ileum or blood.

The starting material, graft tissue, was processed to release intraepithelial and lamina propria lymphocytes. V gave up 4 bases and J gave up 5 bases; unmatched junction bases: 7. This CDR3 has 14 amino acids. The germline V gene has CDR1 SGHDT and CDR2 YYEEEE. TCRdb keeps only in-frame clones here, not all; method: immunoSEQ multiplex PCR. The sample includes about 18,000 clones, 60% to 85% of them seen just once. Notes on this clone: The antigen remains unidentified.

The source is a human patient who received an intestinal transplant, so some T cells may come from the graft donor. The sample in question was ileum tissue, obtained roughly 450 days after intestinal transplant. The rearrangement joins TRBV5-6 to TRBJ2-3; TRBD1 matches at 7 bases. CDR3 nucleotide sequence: TGTGCCAGCAGCCAACAGGGGTGGGGAGATACGCAGTATTTT. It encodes CASSQQGWGDTQYF.